One sample yielded the 19 T cell receptor beta chains listed below, sequenced in a study of blood T cells in healthy people across ages. A second PCR, run for about 7 to 12 cycles, used a sample-barcoded 5' primer plus a J-beta primer mix. One entry per CDR3 protein results from TCRdb running MiXCR on the 5' RACE reads. The sample shows roughly 1,700,000 distinct CDR3 sequences, 28% of them seen only once. The specimen was blood. The receptors shown here come from a woman aged 25 to 45 in good health.

The gene calls are TRBV29-1 and TRBJ2-2, with D possibly TRBD2 on 6 matching bases. V lost 7 bases, J lost 4 bases, and 10 bases lay in between. The V gene's germline CDR1 is SQVTM and CDR2 ANQGSEA. This CDR3 contains 12 residues. This CDR3 reads CSGVSGTGELFF. CDR3 nucleotide sequence: TGCAGCGGGGTTAGCGGCACCGGGGAGCTGTTTTTT.

A few counts support this clonotype. The V and J genes are TRBV27 and TRBJ2-5; D unresolved. CDR3 size: 11 residues. From germline, CDR1 is MNHEY and CDR2 SMNVEV (reference sequence). V was pared by 8 bases and J by 6 bases, with 10 bases between. CDR3 DNA: TGTGCCAGCGCCCTGGGTCAGACCCAGTACTTC. Amino acid sequence: CASALGQTQYF.

In this sample, this clonotype turned up many times. The CDR3 reads CSAGTSPYEQYF. The CDR3 coding sequence is TGCAGCGCGGGGACTAGCCCCTACGAGCAGTACTTC. This chain connects TRBV29-1 to TRBJ2-7, with 9 bases matching TRBD2. The CDR3 loop spans 12 amino acids. V trimming: 7 bases; J trimming: 2 bases; junction bases outside the gene matches: 3. CDR1 is SQVTM and CDR2 is ANQGSEA in the germline V gene.

This clonotype was picked up many times. The chain is built from TRBV20-1 and TRBJ2-1; 7 nucleotides align to TRBD2. V trimming: 3 bases; J trimming: 5 bases; junction bases outside the gene matches: 7. The CDR3 has 14 residues. CDR1 DFQATT and CDR2 SNEGSKA come from the germline V gene (reference sequence). The CDR3 DNA follows: TGCAGTGCTAGCCACGGGGGGTTGGACAATGAGCAGTTCTTC. Translating it yields CSASHGGLDNEQFF.

This clonotype was detected a few times. The DNA for the CDR3 is TGCAGCGTTGCCCGCGCCCCGGGACAACTGTCCAATGGCTACACCTTC. The encoded protein is CSVARAPGQLSNGYTF. V gene TRBV29-1 combines with J gene TRBJ1-2, with D tentatively TRBD1 (6 bases). This CDR3 has 16 amino acids. The germline V gene encodes CDR1 SQVTM and CDR2 ANQGSEA. V gave up 4 bases and J gave up 6 bases, with 24 bases separating them.

The V and J genes are TRBV12-3 or TRBV12-4 and TRBJ2-1; TRBD1 matches at 11 bases. V shed 11 bases and J 7 bases; nucleotides not matched to a gene: 13. The CDR3 runs to 15 residues. CDR3 loop: CAGTNGQGALNEQFF. CDR3 sequence (DNA): TGTGCCGGCACAAACGGACAGGGGGCGCTTAATGAGCAGTTCTTC.

The chain links TRBV9 to TRBJ2-1; D is ambiguous. Trimming removed 1 base from V and 4 bases from J, with 12 bases in between. Germline-derived CDR1 and CDR2 are SGDLS and YYNGEE. CDR3 length: 15 amino acids. The CDR3 here is CASSVRGMEYNEQFF. As DNA, the CDR3 is TGTGCCAGCAGCGTAAGAGGAATGGAGTACAATGAGCAGTTCTTC. Based on the CDR3 plus reference TRBV9 and TRBJ2-1, the full variable domain is DSGVTQTPKHLITATGQRVTLRCSPRSGDLSVYWYQQSLDQGLQFLIQYYNGEERAKGNILERFSAQQFPDLHSELNLSSLELGDSALYFCASSVRGMEYNEQFFGPGTRLTVL.

This clonotype was seen a single time. This may be a read error, as it is one base from a much larger clone. V is TRBV20-1 and J is TRBJ2-5; D is possibly TRBD1 (6 bases). The CDR3 is 15 residues long. Germline V gene sequence: CDR1 DFQATT, CDR2 SNEGSKA (reference sequence). Deletions cut 7 bases from V and 0 bases from J, with 18 bases between. CDR3 sequence (DNA): TGCAGTGTAGCCCCCGCAGGGACATACCAAGAGACCCAGTACTTC. Protein product: CSVAPAGTYQETQYF.

In nucleotides, the CDR3 is TGTGCCAGCAGCCAAGATGTCCTGCGGTATGGCTACACCTTC. It codes for CASSQDVLRYGYTF. The gene calls are TRBV3-1 and TRBJ1-2; D gene unclear. V was pared by 0 bases and J by 5 bases, with 10 bases between. The CDR3 has 14 residues. CDR1 LGHDT and CDR2 YNNKEL come from the germline V gene (reference sequence).

This chain connects TRBV12-3 or TRBV12-4 to TRBJ2-5; the D gene is possibly TRBD1 (6 bases). Between the trimmed V and J ends, which lost 6 bases and 7 bases, there was a span of 21 bases. The CDR3 length is 15 residues. The DNA for the CDR3 is TGTGCCAGCAGCCCAACGGGTCCAGGGGTCGGGACCCAGTACTTC. Translated, it gives CASSPTGPGVGTQYF.

The chain recombines TRBV2 with TRBJ1-2; the match to TRBD1 covers 9 bases. Germline values: CDR1 SNHLY, CDR2 FYNNEI. This CDR3 comprises 14 residues. The V and J ends lost 3 bases and 8 bases, in that order; junction bases with no gene match: 7. CDR3 in amino acids: CASSEGTGLGGYTF. DNA for the CDR3: TGTGCCAGCAGTGAGGGGACAGGGTTGGGCGGCTACACCTTC. The entire variable domain, with the rest obtained from reference TRBV2 and TRBJ1-2, is as follows: EPEVTQTPSHQVTQMGQEVILRCVPISNHLYFYWYRQILGQKVEFLVSFYNNEISEKSEIFDDQFSVERPDGSNFTLKIRSTKLEDSAMYFCASSEGTGLGGYTFGSGTRLTVV.

As regards this clonotype: The junction and the germline gene differ at one end; a read error may be behind it. This sequence joins TRBV2 and TRBJ1-1, with D tentatively TRBD1 (5 bases). In germline, CDR1 is SNHLY, CDR2 FYNNEI. The CDR3 is 15 amino acids. For the CDR3, the DNA is TGTGCCACGAGCAGTGTGGGGACTACAGGAACTGAGGCTTTCTTT. Protein sequence: CATSSVGTTGTEAFF.

This chain uses TRBV4-1 with TRBJ1-2; D uncertain. V shed 2 bases and J shed 0 bases, with 13 bases lying between them. CDR1 MGHRA and CDR2 YSYEKL come from the germline V gene. The CDR3 has 16 amino acids. CDR3 residues: CASSQFEGRANYGYTF. The CDR3 bases are TGCGCCAGCAGCCAATTCGAGGGTAGGGCTAACTATGGCTACACCTTC.

This clonotype has more than one count but fewer than ten. The chain uses TRBV5-1 and TRBJ1-1; no clear D. The germline V and J ends were trimmed by 10 bases and 4 bases, with 14 bases remaining between them. The CDR3 consists of 12 residues. The germline CDR1 and CDR2 sequences are SGHRS and YFSETQ. This chain's CDR3 is CASRTVGTEAFF. CDR3 DNA: TGCGCCTCCCGAACGGTGGGCACTGAAGCTTTCTTT.

This chain joins TRBV6-1 and TRBJ1-1; 8 bases are shared with TRBD1. Looked up from germline, CDR1 is MNHNS and CDR2 is SASEGT. V lost 10 bases and J lost 1; bases outside the gene matches: 5. The CDR3 runs to 13 residues. CDR3 bases: TGTGCCACCCGGGACAGGCAGAACACTGAAGCTTTCTTT. This codes for CATRDRQNTEAFF.

This clonotype was counted between two and nine times. The chain carries TRBV28 and TRBJ2-7; a weak D match, TRBD2 (6 bases). V shed 6 bases and J shed 7 bases, with 13 bases lying between them. CDR3 length: 12 amino acids. Germline V gene lookup returns CDR1 MDHEN and CDR2 SYDVKM. The CDR3 DNA follows: TGTGCCAGCAGCCATTTAGCGGAAGAGCAGTACTTC. It yields the protein CASSHLAEEQYF.

The J gene is TRBJ1-1, the V gene TRBV20-1; TRBD1 might be the D (6 bases). Trimming took off 3 bases at V and 8 bases at J, with 10 bases between the two ends. Germline V gene lookup returns CDR1 DFQATT and CDR2 SNEGSKA (reference sequence). CDR3 length: 11 residues. The CDR3 reads CSARLGGEAFF. CDR3 bases: TGCAGTGCTAGGCTAGGGGGAGAAGCTTTCTTT.

This clonotype was seen only a few times. This chain uses TRBV20-1 with TRBJ2-5, with a tentative D call TRBD2 (6 bases). Germline CDR1 is DFQATT and CDR2 is SNEGSKA (reference sequence). Deletions cut 0 bases from V and 4 bases from J, with 15 bases between. This CDR3 spans 15 amino acids. Written as DNA, the CDR3 is TGCAGTGCTAGAGATTCTCAGTTGGGGGGAGAGACCCAGTACTTC. This codes for CSARDSQLGGETQYF.

V and J are TRBV3-1 and TRBJ1-5; D call uncertain. CDR1 is LGHDT and CDR2 is YNNKEL in the germline V gene (reference sequence). The CDR3 is made up of 14 amino acids. Trimming removed 1 base at V and 7 bases at J, with 11 bases between. Here the CDR3 reads CASSQGVFTQPQHF. CDR3 sequence (DNA): TGTGCCAGCAGCCAAGGAGTATTCACCCAGCCCCAGCATTTT.